This paragraph covers one TCR beta chain sequence. Libraries were prepared by immunoSEQ multiplex PCR; TCRdb keeps only in-frame clonotypes and omits some of them. The table has roughly 180,000 clones, approximately 82% seen once. The CDR3 is 16 residues long. Germline values: CDR1 SGHTA, CDR2 FQGNSA. V shed 1 base and J shed 9 bases, with 18 bases lying between them. This entry belongs to a study of blood T cell repertoires in COVID-19. About the research overall: Samples of COVID-19 (acute and convalescent) were obtained from the United States, Italy and Spain.

The participants were between about 18 and 90 years old and came from some 23 US areas. Clinical histories supplied by participants themselves formed the basis of cohort assignment. The sample was PBMCs or T cells enriched from blood (not recorded which). This chain connects TRBV7-2 to TRBJ2-2; no reliable D call. The clonotype comes from a woman aged 45-60 years in a cohort exposed to, infected with or recovered from COVID-19 (not recorded which). CDR3 coding DNA: TGTGCCAGCAGCTTAGGGCTGGCTGTCTCTTCTCGGGAGCTGTTTTTT. As protein: CASSLGLAVSSRELFF.